This T cell receptor beta chain was found in a study of response to subunit inactivated influenza vaccine. Whole-study results and caveats: Each seasonal flu vaccination may recruit only limited new T cells, authors suggested.

This clonotype was counted at least ten times. Its cognate antigen is unknown. The germline CDR1 and CDR2 sequences are SGHRS and YFSETQ. This CDR3 spans 14 amino acids. V lost 0 bases and J 2 bases, leaving 7 bases between the germline ends. TCRdb recomputed calls from the RT-PCR reads with MiXCR, one row per CDR3 protein. Of fewer than 200,000 distinct CDR3 sequences listed, approximately 9.2% are singletons. The source of this sequence is a man in his fifties who received an inactivated influenza vaccine. This rearrangement joins TRBV5-1 to TRBJ2-3; D possibly corresponds to TRBD1 (6 bases). Specimen: non-naive T cells sorted from PBMCs, collected on the day of vaccination. CDR3 sequence reads: CASSLDRVTDTQYF. The CDR3 DNA follows: TGCGCCAGCAGCTTGGACAGGGTCACAGATACGCAGTATTTT. Filled out from reference TRBV5-1 and TRBJ2-3, the complete variable domain reads KAGVTQTPRYLIKTRGQQVTLSCSPISGHRSVSWYQQTPGQGLQFLFEYFSETQRNKGNFPGRFSGRQFSNSRSEMNVSTLELGDSALYLCASSLDRVTDTQYFGPGTRLTVL.